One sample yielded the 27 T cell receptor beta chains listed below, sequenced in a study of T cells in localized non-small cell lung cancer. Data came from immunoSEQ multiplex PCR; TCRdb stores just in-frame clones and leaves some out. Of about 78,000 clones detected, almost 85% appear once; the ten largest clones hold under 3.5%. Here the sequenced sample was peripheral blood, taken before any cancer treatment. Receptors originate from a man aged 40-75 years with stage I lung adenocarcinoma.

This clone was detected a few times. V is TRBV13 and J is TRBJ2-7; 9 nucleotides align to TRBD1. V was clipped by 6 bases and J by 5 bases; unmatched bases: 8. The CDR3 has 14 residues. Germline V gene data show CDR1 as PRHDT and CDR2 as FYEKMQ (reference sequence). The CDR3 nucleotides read TGTGCCAGCAGGATACAGGGGGCGGGCCACGAGCAGTACTTC. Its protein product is CASRIQGAGHEQYF.

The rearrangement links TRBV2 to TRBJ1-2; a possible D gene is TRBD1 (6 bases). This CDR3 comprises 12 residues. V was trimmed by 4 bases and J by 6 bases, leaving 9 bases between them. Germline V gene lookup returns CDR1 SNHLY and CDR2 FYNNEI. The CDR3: CASSVRGDGYTF. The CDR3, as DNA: TGTGCCAGCAGTGTGAGGGGGGATGGCTACACCTTC.

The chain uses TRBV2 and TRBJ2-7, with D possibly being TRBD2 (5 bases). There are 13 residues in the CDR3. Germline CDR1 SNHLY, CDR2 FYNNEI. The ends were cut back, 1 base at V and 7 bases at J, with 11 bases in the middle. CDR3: CASSEVRGGEQYF. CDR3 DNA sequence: TGTGCCAGCAGTGAAGTTCGAGGAGGTGAGCAGTACTTC.

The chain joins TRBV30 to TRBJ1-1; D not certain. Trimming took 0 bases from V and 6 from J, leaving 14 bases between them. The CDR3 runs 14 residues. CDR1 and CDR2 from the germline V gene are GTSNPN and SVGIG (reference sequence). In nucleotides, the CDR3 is TGTGCCTGGAGTGTACCAGGTGGGCGCGCTGAAGCTTTCTTT. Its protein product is CAWSVPGGRAEAFF.

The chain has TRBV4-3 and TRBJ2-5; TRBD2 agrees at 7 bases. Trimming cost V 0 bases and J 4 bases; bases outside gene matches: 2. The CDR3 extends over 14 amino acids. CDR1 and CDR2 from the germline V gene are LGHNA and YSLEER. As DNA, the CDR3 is TGCGCCAGCAGCCAAGATGGGAGGGGAGAGACCCAGTACTTC. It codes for CASSQDGRGETQYF.

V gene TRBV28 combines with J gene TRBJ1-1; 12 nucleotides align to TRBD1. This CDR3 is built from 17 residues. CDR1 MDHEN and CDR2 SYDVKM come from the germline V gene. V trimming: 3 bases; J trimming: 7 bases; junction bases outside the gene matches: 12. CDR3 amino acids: CASSFRDRGLGDREAFF. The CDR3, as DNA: TGTGCCAGCAGTTTCCGGGACAGGGGGCTTGGGGACCGTGAAGCTTTCTTT.

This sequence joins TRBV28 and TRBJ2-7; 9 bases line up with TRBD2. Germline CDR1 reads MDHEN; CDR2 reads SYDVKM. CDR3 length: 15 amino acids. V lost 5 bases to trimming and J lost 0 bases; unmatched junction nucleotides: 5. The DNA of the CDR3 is TGTGCCAGCAGTACTCCTAGCGGGGCCTCCTACGAGCAGTACTTC. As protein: CASSTPSGASYEQYF.

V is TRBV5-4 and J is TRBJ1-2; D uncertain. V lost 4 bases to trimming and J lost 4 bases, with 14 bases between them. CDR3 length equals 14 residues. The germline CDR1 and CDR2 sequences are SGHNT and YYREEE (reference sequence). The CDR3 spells CASSDGPSSYGYTF. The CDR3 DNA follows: TGTGCCAGCAGCGATGGGCCCAGTAGCTATGGCTACACCTTC.

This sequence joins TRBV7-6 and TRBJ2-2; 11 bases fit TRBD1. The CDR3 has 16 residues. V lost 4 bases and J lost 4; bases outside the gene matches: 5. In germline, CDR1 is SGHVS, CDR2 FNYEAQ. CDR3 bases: TGTGCCAGCAGCTCTGGACAGGGGGCGGGCACCGGGGAGCTGTTTTTT. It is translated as CASSSGQGAGTGELFF.

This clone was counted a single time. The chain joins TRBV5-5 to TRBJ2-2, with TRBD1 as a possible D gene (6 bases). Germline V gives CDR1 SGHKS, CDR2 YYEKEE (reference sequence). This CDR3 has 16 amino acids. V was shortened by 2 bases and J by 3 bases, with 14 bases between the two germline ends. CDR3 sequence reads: CASSFERQGYTGELFF. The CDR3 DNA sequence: TGTGCCAGCAGCTTTGAGCGTCAGGGGTACACCGGGGAGCTGTTTTTT.

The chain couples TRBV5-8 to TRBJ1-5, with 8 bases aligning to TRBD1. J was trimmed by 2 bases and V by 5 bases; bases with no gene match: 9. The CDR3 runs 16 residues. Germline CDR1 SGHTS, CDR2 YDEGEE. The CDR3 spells CASRNRGGSGNQPQHF. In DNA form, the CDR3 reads TGTGCCAGCAGGAACAGGGGGGGATCGGGCAATCAGCCCCAGCATTTT.

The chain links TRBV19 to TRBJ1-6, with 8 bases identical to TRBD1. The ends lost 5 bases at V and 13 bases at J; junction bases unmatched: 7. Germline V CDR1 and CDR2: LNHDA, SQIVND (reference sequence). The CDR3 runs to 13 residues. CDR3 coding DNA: TGTGCCAGTAGTCAGGACAGGGCTCGGCCCCTCCACTTT. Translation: CASSQDRARPLHF. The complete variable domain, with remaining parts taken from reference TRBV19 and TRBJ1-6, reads DGGITQSPKYLFRKEGQNVTLSCEQNLNHDAMYWYRQDPGQGLRLIYYSQIVNDFQKGDIAEGYSVSREKKESFPLTVTSAQKNPTAFYLCASSQDRARPLHFGNGTRLTVT.

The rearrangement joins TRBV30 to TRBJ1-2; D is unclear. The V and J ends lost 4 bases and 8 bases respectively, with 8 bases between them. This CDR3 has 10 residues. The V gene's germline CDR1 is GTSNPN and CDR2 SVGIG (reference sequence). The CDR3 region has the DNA TGTGCCTGGAAACTAAGCGGCTACACCTTC. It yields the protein CAWKLSGYTF.

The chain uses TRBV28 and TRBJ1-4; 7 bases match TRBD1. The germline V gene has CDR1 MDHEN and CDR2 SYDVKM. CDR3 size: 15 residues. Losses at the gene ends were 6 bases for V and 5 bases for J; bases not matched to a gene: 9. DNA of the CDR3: TGTGCCAGCAGGGGTTACAGGGGAACCAATGAAAAACTGTTTTTT. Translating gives CASRGYRGTNEKLFF. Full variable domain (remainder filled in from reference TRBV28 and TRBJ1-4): DVKVTQSSRYLVKRTGEKVFLECVQDMDHENMFWYRQDPGLGLRLIYFSYDVKMKEKGDIPEGYSVSREKKERFSLILESASTNQTSMYLCASRGYRGTNEKLFFGSGTQLSVL.

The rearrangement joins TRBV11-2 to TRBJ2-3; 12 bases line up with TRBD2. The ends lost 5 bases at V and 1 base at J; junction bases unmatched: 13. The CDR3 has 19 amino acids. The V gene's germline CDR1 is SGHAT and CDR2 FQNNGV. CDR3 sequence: CASSGRLAGGQLGTDTQYF. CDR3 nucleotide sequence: TGTGCCAGCAGCGGGAGGCTAGCGGGGGGGCAGTTGGGCACAGATACGCAGTATTTT.

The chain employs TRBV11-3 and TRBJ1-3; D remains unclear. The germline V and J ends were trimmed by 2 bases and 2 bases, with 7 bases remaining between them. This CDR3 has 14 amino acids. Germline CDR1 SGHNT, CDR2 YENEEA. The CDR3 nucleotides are TGTGCCAGCAGCTTAAAACCTGCTGGAAACACCATATATTTT. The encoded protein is CASSLKPAGNTIYF.

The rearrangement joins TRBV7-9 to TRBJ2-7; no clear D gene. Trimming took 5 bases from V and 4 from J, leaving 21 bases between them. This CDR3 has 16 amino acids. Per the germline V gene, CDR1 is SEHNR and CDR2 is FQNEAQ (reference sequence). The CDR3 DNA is TGTGCCAGCAGCCCCACTGGTCCCGGCACGCTGTACGAGCAGTACTTC. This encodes CASSPTGPGTLYEQYF.

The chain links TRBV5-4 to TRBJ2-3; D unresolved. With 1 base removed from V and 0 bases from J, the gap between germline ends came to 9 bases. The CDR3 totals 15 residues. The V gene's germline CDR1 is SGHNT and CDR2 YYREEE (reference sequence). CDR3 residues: CASSLKPESTDTQYF. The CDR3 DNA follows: TGTGCCAGCAGCTTGAAACCTGAGAGCACAGATACGCAGTATTTT.

The CDR3 DNA reads TGTGCCAGCAGCCCCCTCGGGACACGGGGCTACGAGCAGTACTTC. Its protein is CASSPLGTRGYEQYF. This sequence joins TRBV27 and TRBJ2-7; the D gene is possibly TRBD1 (6 bases). V shed 6 bases and J shed 3 bases, with 18 bases lying between them. Germline lookup yields CDR1 MNHEY and CDR2 SMNVEV (reference sequence). The CDR3 length is 15 residues.

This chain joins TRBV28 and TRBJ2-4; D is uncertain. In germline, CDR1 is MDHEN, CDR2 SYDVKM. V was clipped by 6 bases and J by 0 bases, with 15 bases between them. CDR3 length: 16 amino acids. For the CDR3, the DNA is TGTGCCAGCAGGGAGCTCGCGGACCTAGCCAAAAACATTCAGTACTTC. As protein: CASRELADLAKNIQYF.

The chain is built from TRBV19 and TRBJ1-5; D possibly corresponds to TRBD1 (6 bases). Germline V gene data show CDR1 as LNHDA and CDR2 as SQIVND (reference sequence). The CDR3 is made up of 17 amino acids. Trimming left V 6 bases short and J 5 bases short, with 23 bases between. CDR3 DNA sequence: TGTGCCAGTAGCCCTCGGTTTGGCAGGGGTACGGATCAGCCCCAGCATTTT. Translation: CASSPRFGRGTDQPQHF. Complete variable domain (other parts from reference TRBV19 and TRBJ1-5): DGGITQSPKYLFRKEGQNVTLSCEQNLNHDAMYWYRQDPGQGLRLIYYSQIVNDFQKGDIAEGYSVSREKKESFPLTVTSAQKNPTAFYLCASSPRFGRGTDQPQHFGDGTRLSIL.

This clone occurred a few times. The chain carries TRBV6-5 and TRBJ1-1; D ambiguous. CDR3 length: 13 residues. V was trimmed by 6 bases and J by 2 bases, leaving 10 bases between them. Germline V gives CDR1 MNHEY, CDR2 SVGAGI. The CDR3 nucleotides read TGTGCCAGCAGCATGACACCTAACACTGAAGCTTTCTTT. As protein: CASSMTPNTEAFF.

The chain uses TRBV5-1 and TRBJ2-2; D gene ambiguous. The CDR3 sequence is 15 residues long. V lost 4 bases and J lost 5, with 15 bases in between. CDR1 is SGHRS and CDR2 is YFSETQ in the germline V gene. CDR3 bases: TGCGCCAGCAGCCGGAGCGCCCTCGGGACCGGGGAGCTGTTTTTT. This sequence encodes CASSRSALGTGELFF. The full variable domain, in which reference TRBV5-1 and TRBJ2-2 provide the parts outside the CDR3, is KAGVTQTPRYLIKTRGQQVTLSCSPISGHRSVSWYQQTPGQGLQFLFEYFSETQRNKGNFPGRFSGRQFSNSRSEMNVSTLELGDSALYLCASSRSALGTGELFFGEGSRLTVL.

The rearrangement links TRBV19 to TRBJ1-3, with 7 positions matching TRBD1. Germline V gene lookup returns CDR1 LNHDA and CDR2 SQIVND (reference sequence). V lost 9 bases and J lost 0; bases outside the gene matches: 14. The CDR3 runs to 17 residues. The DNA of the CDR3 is TGTGCCAGCCGAAGAGCAGGGGGATTCTACTCTGGAAACACCATATATTTT. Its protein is CASRRAGGFYSGNTIYF.

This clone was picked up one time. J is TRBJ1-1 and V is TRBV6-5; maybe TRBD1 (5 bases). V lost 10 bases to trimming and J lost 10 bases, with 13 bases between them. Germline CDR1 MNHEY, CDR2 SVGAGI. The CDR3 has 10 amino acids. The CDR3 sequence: CAITGGGAFF. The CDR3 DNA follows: TGTGCCATCACTGGGGGGGGAGCTTTCTTT.

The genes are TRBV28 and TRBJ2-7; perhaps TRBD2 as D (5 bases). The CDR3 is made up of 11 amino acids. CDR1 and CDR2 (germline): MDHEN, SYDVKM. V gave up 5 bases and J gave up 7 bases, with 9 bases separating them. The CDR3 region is CASSSRDEQYF. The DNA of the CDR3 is TGTGCCAGCAGTAGCCGGGATGAGCAGTACTTC.

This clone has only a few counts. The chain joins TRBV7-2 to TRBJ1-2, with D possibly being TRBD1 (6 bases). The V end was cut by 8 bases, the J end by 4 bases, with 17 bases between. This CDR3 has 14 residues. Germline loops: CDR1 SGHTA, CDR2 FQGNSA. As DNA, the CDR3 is TGTGCCAGCTCTACAGGGAGAACGGGCTATGGCTACACCTTC. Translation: CASSTGRTGYGYTF.